Below are 20 T cell receptor beta chains sequenced from a single sample in a study of control samples from healthy donors and cancer patients (TCRdb year 2020). Libraries came from the immunoSEQ multiplex PCR assay. The clones in this table, taken by TCRdb from immuneACCESS, are in-frame only. Not every clone is retained; where verified, under half of the shortfall comes from an unresolved V gene, and the cause of the rest is unknown. This sample lists some 200,000 clones; roughly 91% were detected once. The ten largest make up approximately 1.4% of the sample. Sequenced input: blood. These receptors were collected from a woman in her twenties or thirties in good health.

The chain couples TRBV6-5 to TRBJ1-1; 7 bases agree with TRBD1. Germline CDR1 and CDR2: MNHEY and SVGAGI. V was clipped by 6 bases and J by 2 bases; unmatched bases: 6. CDR3 length equals 14 residues. In nucleotides, the CDR3 is TGTGCCAGCAGACTCGACAGGGCCAACACTGAAGCTTTCTTT. It codes for CASRLDRANTEAFF.

The CDR3 sequence is CASMGASNEKLFF. CDR3 sequence (DNA): TGTGCCAGCATGGGGGCGTCTAATGAAAAACTGTTTTTT. The chain couples TRBV28 to TRBJ1-4; D is perhaps TRBD1 (6 bases). The germline V gene has CDR1 MDHEN and CDR2 SYDVKM. This CDR3 region has 13 residues. Trimming removed 7 bases at V and 3 bases at J, with 9 bases between. Full variable domain (rest looked up from reference TRBV28 and TRBJ1-4): DVKVTQSSRYLVKRTGEKVFLECVQDMDHENMFWYRQDPGLGLRLIYFSYDVKMKEKGDIPEGYSVSREKKERFSLILESASTNQTSMYLCASMGASNEKLFFGSGTQLSVL.

CDR3 loop: CASSYGDESSYEQYF. Written as DNA, the CDR3 is TGTGCCAGCAGTTACGGGGACGAGAGCTCCTACGAGCAGTACTTC. The gene calls are TRBV6-2 or TRBV6-3 and TRBJ2-7, with D possibly called TRBD1 or TRBD2 (5 bases each). The CDR3 consists of 15 residues. CDR1 and CDR2 from the germline V gene are MNHEY and SVGEGT. Trimming shortened V by 2 bases and J by 0 bases, and 11 bases separated the two germline ends.

The CDR3 is CASSSQGSQETQYF. The CDR3 region has the DNA TGTGCCAGCAGCTCACAGGGGTCACAAGAGACCCAGTACTTC. The V gene is TRBV7-3, the J gene TRBJ2-5; TRBD1 matches 7 bases. CDR3 length: 14 residues. V lost 4 bases and J lost 2; bases outside the gene matches: 4. Germline V gives CDR1 SGHTA, CDR2 FQGTGA.

As for this clone: The same CDR3 arises from other DNA sequences in this sample as well. The CDR3 is CASSVGLGSSYNEQFF. DNA for the CDR3: TGTGCCAGCAGCGTAGGGCTCGGGAGCTCCTACAATGAGCAGTTCTTC. The chain couples TRBV9 to TRBJ2-1; D is possibly TRBD2 (6 bases). From germline, CDR1 is SGDLS and CDR2 YYNGEE. There are 16 residues in the CDR3. V lost 0 bases to trimming and J lost 0 bases, with 10 bases between them. Drawing the rest from reference TRBV9 and TRBJ2-1, the complete variable domain is DSGVTQTPKHLITATGQRVTLRCSPRSGDLSVYWYQQSLDQGLQFLIQYYNGEERAKGNILERFSAQQFPDLHSELNLSSLELGDSALYFCASSVGLGSSYNEQFFGPGTRLTVL.

CDR3 protein: CASRADRLTDTQYF. For the CDR3, the DNA is TGTGCCAGCAGAGCCGACAGACTCACAGATACGCAGTATTTT. The chain carries TRBV6-5 and TRBJ2-3; a weak D match, TRBD1 (5 bases). CDR3 length: 14 residues. The germline V gene encodes CDR1 MNHEY and CDR2 SVGAGI. The V end lost 6 bases, the J end lost 2 bases, and 12 bases lay between the germline ends.

The table lists this clone with a count of one. The V and J genes are TRBV19 and TRBJ1-1; possibly TRBD1 for D (6 bases). Germline CDR1 reads LNHDA; CDR2 reads SQIVND (reference sequence). Trimming stripped 4 bases from V and 2 bases from J, with 11 bases between. The CDR3 consists of 14 residues. CDR3 residues: CASSKGQLNTEAFF. CDR3 in DNA: TGTGCCAGTAGTAAAGGACAGCTAAACACTGAAGCTTTCTTT.

A few counts support this clone. This chain uses TRBV7-9 with TRBJ1-4, with 8 positions matching TRBD1. The CDR3 spans 15 residues. V dropped 5 bases and J dropped 8; count of bases not matched to a gene: 10. Germline loops: CDR1 SEHNR, CDR2 FQNEAQ (reference sequence). Here the CDR3 reads CASSPYRGGEEKLFF. As DNA, the CDR3 is TGTGCCAGCAGCCCATACAGGGGGGGAGAAGAAAAACTGTTTTTT.

The genes are TRBV21-1 and TRBJ2-7; the tabulated D call, TRBD2, remains unverified against the DNA. TRBV21-1 is assigned pseudogene status. This CDR3 spans 13 amino acids. The CDR3 DNA sequence: TGTGCCAGCACCAGACTAGCGACCTACGAGCAGTACTTC. This sequence encodes CASTRLATYEQYF.

The chain joins TRBV5-1 to TRBJ1-1, with D unresolved. Germline V gene sequence: CDR1 SGHRS, CDR2 YFSETQ. CDR3 size: 15 residues. V was cut by 1 base and J by 0 bases, with 10 bases left in between. This CDR3 is CASSLRTVMNTEAFF. The DNA for the CDR3 is TGCGCCAGCAGCTTGCGGACGGTGATGAACACTGAAGCTTTCTTT.

The chain uses TRBV9 and TRBJ2-5; 7 bases are shared with TRBD1. J gave up 5 bases and V 1 base, and 5 bases lay outside the gene matches. The CDR3 covers 14 residues. CDR1 is SGDLS and CDR2 is YYNGEE in the germline V gene. CDR3: CASSVQGERETQYF. In DNA, the CDR3 is TGTGCCAGCAGCGTACAGGGGGAGCGGGAGACCCAGTACTTC.

The genes are TRBV5-5 and TRBJ1-5; D possibly corresponds to TRBD1 (5 bases). Looked up from germline, CDR1 is SGHKS and CDR2 is YYEKEE (reference sequence). This CDR3 is 14 amino acids long. Trimming removed 3 bases from V and 3 bases from J, with 10 bases in between. The CDR3 here is CASSSRGLNQPQHF. The CDR3 nucleotides read TGTGCCAGCAGCTCCCGGGGCCTCAATCAGCCCCAGCATTTT. The entire variable domain, with the rest obtained from reference TRBV5-5 and TRBJ1-5, is as follows: DAGVTQSPTHLIKTRGQQVTLRCSPISGHKSVSWYQQVLGQGPQFIFQYYEKEERGRGNFPDRFSARQFPNYSSELNVNALLLGDSALYLCASSSRGLNQPQHFGDGTRLSIL.

The chain recombines TRBV6-1 with TRBJ2-3; D is uncertain. This CDR3 has 14 residues. The V gene lost 2 bases and the J gene lost 2 bases, with 8 bases spanning the gap. Germline V CDR1 and CDR2: MNHNS, SASEGT. The CDR3 reads CASSESRITDTQYF. The CDR3, as DNA: TGTGCCAGCAGTGAATCGCGCATCACAGATACGCAGTATTTT.

V gene TRBV14 combines with J gene TRBJ1-6, with a tentative D call TRBD1 (6 bases). The CDR3 runs 17 residues. From germline, CDR1 is SGHDN and CDR2 FVKESK. Trimming pared 0 bases from V and 8 bases from J, leaving 17 bases between. The CDR3 reads CASSQDKRGAPDSPLHF. The CDR3 coding sequence is TGTGCCAGCAGCCAAGATAAGCGGGGGGCGCCGGATTCACCCCTCCACTTT.

V and J are TRBV7-2 and TRBJ1-1, with unresolved D. Germline CDR1 is SGHTA and CDR2 is FQGNSA. V was shortened by 1 base and J by 1 base, with 13 bases between the two germline ends. The CDR3 sequence is 16 residues long. The CDR3 sequence: CASSLDRDGRNTEAFF. Written as DNA, the CDR3 is TGTGCCAGCAGCTTAGATAGGGATGGTCGGAACACTGAAGCTTTCTTT.

This chain joins TRBV4-2 and TRBJ1-6; the D gene is possibly TRBD1 (6 bases). Germline lookup yields CDR1 LGHNA and CDR2 YNFKEQ. The CDR3 totals 16 residues. The germline V and J ends were trimmed by 1 base and 3 bases, with 10 bases remaining between them. The CDR3 loop is CASSQVDSNYNSPLHF. The CDR3 coding sequence is TGTGCCAGCAGCCAAGTGGACAGTAACTATAATTCACCCCTCCACTTT.

DNA of the CDR3: TGTGCCAGCAGTTCCGGGACTAGCGGGCGGAATGAGCAGTTCTTC. It is translated as CASSSGTSGRNEQFF. V gene TRBV28 combines with J gene TRBJ2-1; 12 nucleotides match TRBD2. Germline values: CDR1 MDHEN, CDR2 SYDVKM. This CDR3 is 15 amino acids long. V lost 4 bases to trimming and J lost 7 bases; unmatched junction nucleotides: 5.

The chain combines TRBV27 with TRBJ1-1, with D maybe TRBD1 (5 bases). Germline V gene sequence: CDR1 MNHEY, CDR2 SMNVEV (reference sequence). The V and J ends lost 6 bases and 0 bases respectively, with 11 bases between them. The CDR3 extends over 14 amino acids. CDR3 region: CASRDGTVNTEAFF. CDR3 in DNA: TGTGCCAGCAGAGACGGGACGGTGAACACTGAAGCTTTCTTT.

V and J are TRBV4-2 and TRBJ2-2; 10 nucleotides line up with TRBD2. V trimming: 0 bases; J trimming: 4 bases; junction bases outside the gene matches: 2. CDR1 LGHNA and CDR2 YNFKEQ come from the germline V gene. This CDR3 is built from 16 residues. CDR3 protein: CASSQEGTSVTGELFF. The CDR3 nucleotides read TGTGCCAGCAGCCAAGAGGGGACTAGCGTCACCGGGGAGCTGTTTTTT.

V gene TRBV21-1 combines with J gene TRBJ2-5; no check of the table's D call, TRBD1, against the DNA was made. TRBV21-1 is a recognized pseudogene. The CDR3 runs to 15 residues. CDR3 coding DNA: TGTGCCAGCAACACTAAGACAGGGGGCAAAGAGACCCAGTACTTC. Its translation: CASNTKTGGKETQYF.